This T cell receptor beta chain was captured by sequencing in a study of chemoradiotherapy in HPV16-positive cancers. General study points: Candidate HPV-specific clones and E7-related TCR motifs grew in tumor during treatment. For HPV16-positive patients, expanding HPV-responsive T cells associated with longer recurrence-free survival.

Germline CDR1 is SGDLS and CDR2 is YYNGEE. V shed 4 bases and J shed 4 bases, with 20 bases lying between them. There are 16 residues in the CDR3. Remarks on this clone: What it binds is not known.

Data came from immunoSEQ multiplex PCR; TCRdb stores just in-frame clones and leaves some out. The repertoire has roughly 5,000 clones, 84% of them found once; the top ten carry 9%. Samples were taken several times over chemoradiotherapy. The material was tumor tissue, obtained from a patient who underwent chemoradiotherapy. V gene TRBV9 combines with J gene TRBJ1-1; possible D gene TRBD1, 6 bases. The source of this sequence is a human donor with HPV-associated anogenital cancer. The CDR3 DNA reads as TGTGCCAGCAGCCCTCCAGGGGCAGGCCGGGGCACTGAAGCTTTCTTT. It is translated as CASSPPGAGRGTEAFF. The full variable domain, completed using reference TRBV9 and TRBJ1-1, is DSGVTQTPKHLITATGQRVTLRCSPRSGDLSVYWYQQSLDQGLQFLIQYYNGEERAKGNILERFSAQQFPDLHSELNLSSLELGDSALYFCASSPPGAGRGTEAFFGQGTRLTVV.